These 19 T cell receptor beta chains originate from one sample sequenced in a study of monozygotic twins with inflammatory bowel disease. TCRdb reprocessed the 5' RACE reads and reports one entry per CDR3 protein, with no DNA. This repertoire comprises roughly 320,000 distinct CDR3 sequences; its ten largest clones make up roughly 5.3%. Sequenced sample: blood. The receptors derive from a human donor with ulcerative colitis or Crohn's disease, or a healthy co-twin of an affected twin (not recorded which).

The chain employs TRBV7-2 and TRBJ2-2. The CDR3 totals 14 residues. CDR1 is SGHTA and CDR2 is FQGNSA in the germline V gene. The CDR3 region is CASSLAGNTGELFF.

This sequence joins TRBV12-3 or TRBV12-4 and TRBJ2-4; TCRdb's D call, TRBD1, is unchecked because there is no DNA. This CDR3 region has 15 residues. The chain's CDR3 is CASNTAGDAKNIQYF.

This chain connects TRBV6-6 to TRBJ2-5. The germline gives CDR1 MNHNY, CDR2 SVGAGI (reference sequence). The CDR3 runs to 14 residues. The CDR3 reads CASSYSGYKETQYF.

The chain employs TRBV19 and TRBJ1-2; TCRdb designates TRBD1, a call that cannot be tested without DNA. CDR1 and CDR2 (germline): LNHDA, SQIVND (reference sequence). The CDR3 is 14 amino acids. The CDR3 protein is CASSIGTGSDGYTF.

V is TRBV20-1 and J is TRBJ1-1; TCRdb's D call, TRBD1, is unchecked because there is no DNA. This CDR3 comprises 13 residues. Germline V lookup: CDR1 DFQATT, CDR2 SNEGSKA (reference sequence). The CDR3 protein is CSATSDRYTEAFF.

The J gene is TRBJ2-3, the V gene TRBV29-1; TCRdb lists TRBD1, though no DNA is available to test this call. There are 14 residues in the CDR3. CDR1 and CDR2 from the germline V gene are SQVTM and ANQGSEA. Here the CDR3 reads CSVDWTDSTDTQYF.

This rearrangement joins TRBV10-3 to TRBJ1-5. Germline V gives CDR1 ENHRY, CDR2 SYGVKD. The CDR3 has 14 residues. The CDR3 loop reads CAIRDSHSNQPQHF.

The chain is built from TRBV5-1 and TRBJ2-3; TCRdb indicates TRBD2, and absent DNA this call remains unverified. Germline V gene sequence: CDR1 SGHRS, CDR2 YFSETQ. The CDR3 runs to 16 residues. CDR3 sequence: CASSLRGDLRTDTQYF.

The chain combines TRBV4-2 with TRBJ2-1; lacking DNA, the TRBD2 call made by TCRdb goes unchecked. The CDR3 covers 14 residues. CDR1 is LGHNA, CDR2 YNFKEQ, per germline. Here the CDR3 reads CASSQDYLADEQFF.

The V and J genes are TRBV29-1 and TRBJ1-2. Germline lookup yields CDR1 SQVTM and CDR2 ANQGSEA. The CDR3 spans 12 residues. The chain's CDR3 is CSVVGESYGYTF.

The rearrangement links TRBV18 to TRBJ2-6; the TRBD2 assignment by TCRdb is unverifiable without DNA. The CDR3 is made up of 17 amino acids. Germline-derived CDR1 and CDR2 are KGHSH and LQKENI. The CDR3 spells CASSPFAEAVGANVLTF. The entire variable domain, with the rest obtained from reference TRBV18 and TRBJ2-6, is as follows: NAGVMQNPRHLVRRRGQEARLRCSPMKGHSHVYWYRQLPEEGLKFMVYLQKENIIDESGMPKERFSAEFPKEGPSILRIQQVVRGDSAAYFCASSPFAEAVGANVLTFGAGSRLTVL.

The chain is built from TRBV7-2 and TRBJ2-1. The CDR3 has 16 amino acids. Germline V gene lookup returns CDR1 SGHTA and CDR2 FQGNSA. The CDR3 sequence is CASSLAPDFNYNEQFF. The full variable domain, its missing parts supplied by reference TRBV7-2 and TRBJ2-1, is GAGVSQSPSNKVTEKGKDVELRCDPISGHTALYWYRQSLGQGLEFLIYFQGNSAPDKSGLPSDRFSAERTGGSVSTLTIQRTQQEDSAVYLCASSLAPDFNYNEQFFGPGTRLTVL.

This chain joins TRBV5-1 and TRBJ1-5. Germline CDR1 SGHRS, CDR2 YFSETQ. The CDR3 is made up of 14 amino acids. The CDR3 spells CASSFGGFASPQHF.

The CDR3 is CASSQRQGANEKLFF. V gene TRBV3-1 combines with J gene TRBJ1-4; TCRdb's assignment of TRBD1 cannot be checked, as there is no DNA. CDR1 and CDR2 (germline): LGHDT, YNNKEL (reference sequence). The CDR3 consists of 15 residues. Using reference TRBV3-1 and TRBJ1-4 for the parts outside the CDR3, the full variable domain is DTAVSQTPKYLVTQMGNDKSIKCEQNLGHDTMYWYKQDSKKFLKIMFSYNNKELIINETVPNRFSPKSPDKAHLNLHINSLELGDSAVYFCASSQRQGANEKLFFGSGTQLSVL.

The chain couples TRBV28 to TRBJ2-1; the D gene TCRdb calls, TRBD1, cannot be checked with no DNA. Germline CDR1 reads MDHEN; CDR2 reads SYDVKM. CDR3 length: 14 residues. The CDR3 loop is CASSLWDTRNEQFF.

The chain links TRBV7-2 to TRBJ2-6; TCRdb lists TRBD1, though no DNA is available to test this call. There are 15 residues in the CDR3. Germline-derived CDR1 and CDR2 are SGHTA and FQGNSA. The CDR3 reads CASSPGVSGANVLTF. Full variable domain (remainder filled in from reference TRBV7-2 and TRBJ2-6): GAGVSQSPSNKVTEKGKDVELRCDPISGHTALYWYRQSLGQGLEFLIYFQGNSAPDKSGLPSDRFSAERTGGSVSTLTIQRTQQEDSAVYLCASSPGVSGANVLTFGAGSRLTVL.

The CDR3 here is CASSGRQRPYNEQFF. The V gene is TRBV12-3 or TRBV12-4, the J gene TRBJ2-1; TCRdb picks TRBD1, but there is no DNA to check that call. The CDR3 contains 15 residues.

J is TRBJ2-5 and V is TRBV5-1. Germline V gene lookup returns CDR1 SGHRS and CDR2 YFSETQ. CDR3 size: 11 residues. The CDR3 here is CASKFQETQYF.

The chain has TRBV7-2 and TRBJ2-2; absent DNA, TCRdb's TRBD1 call cannot be checked. From germline, CDR1 is SGHTA and CDR2 FQGNSA. The CDR3 contains 16 residues. The CDR3 loop is CASSPGQGTNTGELFF.